This T cell receptor beta chain stems from a study of shared clonotypes between healthy human individuals (dated by TCRdb to the early 2020s). For context, the study as a whole: A few men and a couple of women, aged 18 to 49 years, made up the cohort. Per donor, three plates each were used for CD4 naive and CD4 memory, two for CD8 naive, and one for CD8 memory. Blood TCR repertoires of about 5 healthy adults were deeply sequenced to estimate repertoire size and the extent of clonotype sharing between individuals. Libraries were prepared and TCR repertoires were sequenced by different laboratories using diverse techniques, in order to increase sequencing depth and limit assay-specific biases. Leukapheresis yielded between about 0.9 and 9.5 billion PBMCs per donor. What the study reported, not specific to this receptor: When several donors were compared, the shared fraction of clonotypes was around 5.1% for naive CD4, about 4% for naive CD8, roughly 2.5% for memory CD4, and less than 0.5% for memory CD8. Higher generation probabilities were observed for clonotypes shared by all four sorted-subset donors than for non-shared clonotypes. The small number of donors limited the genetic and exposure-history diversity represented. Naive subsets generally had larger estimated clonotype richness than memory subsets. Based on pairwise subsampling, the degree of clonotype sharing among donors was expected to be affected by sequencing depth. Incomplete sequencing was indicated by rarefaction of sorted-subset datasets, despite the large sequencing depth. Sampling was restricted to blood, and TCR repertoires in tissue are likely to differ from TCR repertoires in blood.

Using the deep immunoSEQ assay, TCR CDR3 regions were amplified from genomic DNA by multiplex PCR. Extracted genomic DNA from each cell subset was spread evenly across all wells of several immunoSEQ 96-well plates, with each plate serving as a replicate. For sorted subsets, about 200 ng genomic DNA, equal to tens of thousands of T cell genomes, was loaded into each replicate PCR. The purified libraries were quantified using a Qubit 3.0 fluorometer, sized with a Bioanalyzer 2100, and then quantified again using the KAPA Library Quantification kit. A separate single-read 150-cycle Illumina NextSeq 550 flow cell was used to sequence each immunoSEQ 96-well plate. In the paper's pipeline: Because the immunoSEQ output included only junctional sequences and no quality scores, the filtering could not be the same as the filtering used for full-length reads. Sequences were annotated with PyIR, a Python wrapper for IgBLAST v1.9, using IMGT germline references to assign V/J genes and CDR3. Any read was removed if the V/J assignment was weak (E-value above 1e-6), the CDR3 was missing, or the read contained stop codons, out-of-frame junctions, or ambiguous translated residues. V3J clonotypes were defined as sequences sharing an identical inferred V gene, J gene, and CDR3 amino acid sequence. The percentage overlap between two repertoires was calculated by dividing the number of shared unique clonotypes by the size of the smaller repertoire. Three approaches were used to assess repertoire richness: RTK rarefaction, the Chao1 estimator, and Recon v2.1 estimates of unobserved clonotypes. For all TCRbeta clonotypes obtained by the gDNA method from a few donors, generation probabilities were computed with OLGA. TCRdb re-hosts the immuneACCESS table, in-frame sequences only. Its copies lack some clones; in the studies checked, an unresolved V gene accounts for under half of them, and the cause for the rest is not known. From that table come the V and J calls and clone size; the DNA was used to work out D and trimming. Here the sample has over a million clones; 78% occur a single time. Approximately 0.56% of the sample lies in the top ten.

From cysteine to phenylalanine, the CDR3 is 12 amino acids long. Only CDR3 DNA is held: 36 bases, read in frame from base 1. CDR1 and CDR2, looked up from the germline V gene, are MDHEN and SYDVKM. The V end loses 5 bases and the J end loses 4 bases, and a stretch of 9 bases separates them. The donors were healthy, HIV-negative adults with no recently reported acute infections or vaccinations. Every donor was a Caucasian adult living in Nashville, Tennessee, USA. Magnetic negative selection was used to enrich CD4+ T cells, after which naive cells were positively selected on CD45RA and the negative fraction became the memory subset. Blood was collected by leukapheresis, and PBMCs were isolated by Ficoll-Histopaque density gradient centrifugation and then cryopreserved in liquid nitrogen vapor phase. Analytical flow cytometry was used to check the purity and quantity of every magnetically sorted T cell population. From each sorted fraction, genomic DNA was isolated and quantified by UV absorbance on a Nanodrop 2000c.

The count of this clone is one. Its antigen is unknown. The sample holds no much larger clone one base away, and base qualities are not on file. The clonotype comes from a man between 18 and 35 years old in good health. Some clones in this sample may be carry-over from other donors' samples. Sequenced sample: memory CD4+ T cells from PBMCs. Interpreted using the paper, the cell subset or site label stands for: CD45RA-negative fraction. The V and J genes are TRBV28 and TRBJ2-7; no confident D gene assignment can be made. The nucleotide sequence reads TGTGCCAGCAGTCCGCCCATTTACGAGCAGTACTTC. This translates into CASSPPIYEQYF. The full variable domain, with segments outside the CDR3 supplied by the reference TRBV28 and TRBJ2-7 proteins, appears as DVKVTQSSRYLVKRTGEKVFLECVQDMDHENMFWYRQDPGLGLRLIYFSYDVKMKEKGDIPEGYSVSREKKERFSLILESASTNQTSMYLCASSPPIYEQYFGPGTRLTVT.